This T cell receptor beta chain was obtained from a study of T-cell memory formation after mild COVID-19 (dated by TCRdb to 2020 to 2022). Regarding the research as a whole: TCR sequence clusters from the two donors were found to be largely donor specific. In a couple of donors, T-cell clones that expanded and contracted after mild COVID-19 were tracked by sequencing TCRalpha and TCRbeta repertoires over time. The cohort was made up of two young adult volunteers, one female and one male, who were previously healthy.

Germline trimming amounts to 6 bases on V and 1 base on J, with 8 as the count of junction bases outside the gene matches. CDR1 and CDR2, per the germline V gene, are MNHEY and SVGAGI. The CDR3 runs 16 amino acids, cysteine and phenylalanine included. Solely the CDR3 DNA is kept, with 48 bases framed from the first base. The instrument given in TCRdb is Illumina NovaSeq 6000. TCRalpha and TCRbeta cDNA libraries were built by 5'RACE with constant-segment primers, adding sample barcodes and unique molecular identifiers. Trizol reagent was used to extract RNA from every sample. The libraries were amplified in two PCR steps, and the second step added a second sample barcode and Illumina TruSeq adapters. Libraries were sequenced on an Illumina NovaSeq with 2 x 150 bp paired-end reads. From the authors' description of their analysis: The reads were demultiplexed and collapsed into UMI-guided consensus sequences using migec v1.2.7. Using mixcr v2.1.11, UMI consensuses were aligned to TRA and TRB V and J templates and then assembled into clonotypes. A clonotype was counted as expanded or contracted only if both edgeR and NoisET called the change significant, with noise models trained on biological replicates. For edgeR calls, a false discovery rate-adjusted p below 0.01 and a log2 fold-change threshold of 1 were applied. As an exploratory analysis of dynamics, max-normalized trajectories of the 1000 most abundant clonotypes were examined by PCA with hierarchical clustering. The CD4 or CD8 phenotype of responding clones was assigned using the separately sequenced CD4+ and CD8+ repertoires. TCRdb trimmed the raw reads at Q25, called clones with MiXCR and kept productive beta chains. Entries that share a CDR3 protein sequence are merged under the most common genes and DNA. The V and J calls here are based on TCRdb, not the publication. This sample has around 470,000 distinct CDR3 sequences in its table, and approximately 20% of those were observed once. The ten biggest clones cover around 8.4% of the sample.

What the study reported, not specific to this receptor: Clones that contracted from day 15 to 85 showed balanced CD4/CD8 phenotypes, whereas a second wave of clones that expanded from day 15 to 37 leaned towards CD4+. Only a couple of mild cases were covered by the study, and larger cohorts that include severe cases with pre-infection samples were considered necessary. Some responding clones were detected in pre-infection memory, which suggested that pre-existing cross-reactive memory T cells had joined the SARS-CoV-2 response. SARS-CoV-2 specificity was not confirmed for the second-wave clones peaking on day 37. Contracting CD4+ clones turned up mainly in the CM and EM memory subsets, whereas EMRA was where CD8+ clones were enriched.

Regarding this clonotype: The specificity of this receptor is unknown. Qualities for individual bases were not recorded, and no much larger clone is one base off.

Ficoll-Paque density gradient centrifugation was the method used to isolate PBMCs. The sample consisted of PBMCs or a T cell subset sorted from them (not recorded which). This receptor chain uses TRBV6-5 and TRBJ1-1; 10 junctional bases match TRBD1. This TCR derives from an adult woman who had mild COVID-19 (a few samples of this study predate the infection). The sample titles of this study are shuffled in the database, so cell type and time point are left out; the donor was told from shared clones. The CDR3 loop reads CASSPRDRGKNTEAFF. The DNA is TGTGCCAGCAGCCCCCGGGACAGGGGTAAGAACACTGAAGCTTTCTTT.